Presented here are 8 T cell receptor beta chains from one specimen sequenced in a study of Ad26.COV2.S vaccination and SARS-CoV-2 variants. Here immunoSEQ multiplex PCR was the method, and the copy in TCRdb shows in-frame clones only, minus some. This table holds about 480,000 clones, 87% found once. Treatment: some 20 received Ad26.COV2.S at low or high dose, single or two shots; roughly five received placebo; per-sample allocation not given. Samples came from day 63 after the first vaccine or placebo injection. Here the sequenced sample was peripheral blood, taken in a trial of Ad26.COV2.S vaccine versus placebo. The receptors were gathered from a person between 18 and 65 years old who received the Ad26.COV2.S COVID-19 vaccine or a placebo.

CDR3 sequence: CASSLLSGTDTQYF. The DNA of the CDR3 is TGTGCCAGCAGCTTGCTTAGCGGCACAGATACGCAGTATTTT. The V gene is TRBV5-6, the J gene TRBJ2-3; perhaps TRBD2 as D (5 bases). Germline lookup yields CDR1 SGHDT and CDR2 YYEEEE. The V end was cut by 1 base, the J end by 1 base, with 7 bases between. This CDR3 has 14 amino acids.

In the case of this clone: The limits of the CDR3 on the DNA are not certain, so only TCRdb's listed CDR3 is given. The rearrangement links TRBV27 to TRBJ2-5; the table's D call TRBD2 went unverified against the DNA. Germline-derived CDR1 and CDR2 are MNHEY and SMNVEV (reference sequence). Inclusive of both ends, the CDR3 amounts to 23 amino acids. The CDR3 spells CASSFTDGITCSVPAVYSKTQYF.

The chain carries TRBV5-1 and TRBJ2-3; perhaps TRBD2 as D (5 bases). Trimming took off 6 bases at V and 4 bases at J, with 15 bases between the two ends. The CDR3 has 14 residues. Germline lookup yields CDR1 SGHRS and CDR2 YFSETQ. The CDR3 sequence is CASKEARLPDTQYF. The CDR3 bases are TGCGCCAGCAAGGAGGCTAGACTCCCAGATACGCAGTATTTT. Complete variable domain (other parts from reference TRBV5-1 and TRBJ2-3): KAGVTQTPRYLIKTRGQQVTLSCSPISGHRSVSWYQQTPGQGLQFLFEYFSETQRNKGNFPGRFSGRQFSNSRSEMNVSTLELGDSALYLCASKEARLPDTQYFGPGTRLTVL.

V gene TRBV27 combines with J gene TRBJ2-1; 9 nucleotides line up with TRBD2. With V trimmed by 2 bases and J by 6 bases, 2 bases remained unmatched. Germline V gene lookup returns CDR1 MNHEY and CDR2 SMNVEV (reference sequence). There are 14 residues in the CDR3. The CDR3 DNA follows: TGTGCCAGCAGTTTAGCGGGAGGGTTCAATGAGCAGTTCTTC. It encodes CASSLAGGFNEQFF.

V usage is TRBV2 and J usage is TRBJ1-4; perhaps TRBD1 as D (5 bases). V was trimmed by 5 bases and J by 6 bases, leaving 13 bases between them. CDR3 length: 14 amino acids. The germline V gene has CDR1 SNHLY and CDR2 FYNNEI. This chain's CDR3 is CASSHRSLDEKLFF. CDR3 nucleotide sequence: TGTGCCAGCAGTCACAGGTCCTTGGATGAAAAACTGTTTTTT.

The chain is built from TRBV7-9 and TRBJ2-7; 7 bases agree with TRBD2. This CDR3 is 16 amino acids long. J was trimmed by 0 bases and V by 5 bases; bases with no gene match: 10. Germline V CDR1 and CDR2: SEHNR, FQNEAQ (reference sequence). CDR3 DNA sequence: TGTGCCAGCAGCCGGGGGGACCTGGGAGGCTCCTACGAGCAGTACTTC. Translating it yields CASSRGDLGGSYEQYF.

This clone was counted a single time. V gene TRBV4-3 combines with J gene TRBJ2-7; 10 nucleotides match TRBD2. CDR1 and CDR2 (germline): LGHNA, YSLEER. The CDR3 runs 17 residues. The V segment lost 0 bases and the J segment 4 bases; nucleotides outside the gene matches: 9. The CDR3 DNA follows: TGCGCCAGCAGCCAAGATCTGGCTAGCGGGAGTTGGTACGAGCAGTACTTC. Translation gives CASSQDLASGSWYEQYF.

The V call is TRBV19, the J call TRBJ1-5; a weak D match, TRBD1 (6 bases). The CDR3 length is 14 residues. The germline V gene encodes CDR1 LNHDA and CDR2 SQIVND (reference sequence). V lost 9 bases and J 3 bases, leaving 15 bases between the germline ends. CDR3: CASGQHLYNQPQHF. The CDR3 coding sequence is TGTGCCAGCGGACAGCACCTCTACAATCAGCCCCAGCATTTT.